Below are 30 T cell receptor beta chains sequenced from a single sample in a study of T cells in Graves' hyperthyroidism and ophthalmopathy. RNA transcripts were the template for amplifying TCR beta CDR3 regions. The HTBI primer set drove a first-round RT-PCR of the TCR CDR3. TCRdb redid the calling of the multiplex PCR reads with MiXCR, one entry per CDR3 protein. This table has some 460,000 distinct CDR3 sequences, 15% to 18% appearing once. The sample taken for sequencing was blood. The receptor set was obtained from a woman aged 18-29 years with Graves' hyperthyroidism.

This clonotype showed up many times. This sequence joins TRBV28 and TRBJ2-1; 9 nucleotides agree with TRBD1. CDR1 and CDR2 (germline): MDHEN, SYDVKM. This CDR3 comprises 14 residues. Trimming took 6 bases from V and 5 from J; bases not matched to a gene: 5. The CDR3 DNA reads TGTGCCAGCAGCCCCAGGACAGGGGACAATGAGCAGTTCTTC. Its translation is CASSPRTGDNEQFF.

This chain joins TRBV5-1 and TRBJ2-3; TRBD2 matches at 12 bases. There are 17 residues in the CDR3. With V trimmed by 3 bases and J by 2 bases, 7 bases remained unmatched. Germline CDR1 and CDR2: SGHRS and YFSETQ. CDR3 in amino acids: CASSSELAGGITDTQYF. The CDR3 DNA reads TGCGCCAGCAGCTCGGAGCTAGCGGGGGGGATCACAGATACGCAGTATTTT.

V and J are TRBV27 and TRBJ2-7; possibly TRBD1 for D (7 bases). The CDR3 runs to 15 residues. Trimming removed 6 bases from V and 0 bases from J, with 15 bases in between. Germline V lookup: CDR1 MNHEY, CDR2 SMNVEV (reference sequence). CDR3 in DNA: TGTGCCAGCAGGGGGGGACAGTTCGGCTCCTACGAGCAGTACTTC. This encodes CASRGGQFGSYEQYF.

The CDR3 DNA follows: TGTGCCAGCAGCTTAAGGGGGACAGGGTACTACGAGCAGTACTTC. Translated, it gives CASSLRGTGYYEQYF. The chain employs TRBV7-3 and TRBJ2-7; 9 bases align to TRBD1. The J segment lost 3 bases and the V segment lost 1 base, leaving 4 bases of the junction unmatched. This CDR3 is 15 amino acids long. CDR1 and CDR2 from the germline V gene are SGHTA and FQGTGA.

There are many counts of this clonotype. CDR3 coding DNA: TGCAGTGCTGGACAGGGGGGCACTGAAGCTTTCTTT. Its protein is CSAGQGGTEAFF. This chain links TRBV20-1 with TRBJ1-1; 10 nucleotides match TRBD1. Trimming at V came to 5 bases and at J to 4 bases, leaving 1 base not matched to a gene. The CDR3 is 12 residues long. CDR1 is DFQATT, CDR2 SNEGSKA, per germline (reference sequence).

Regarding this clonotype: The junction and the germline gene differ at one end; a read error may be behind it. This chain uses TRBV29-1 with TRBJ2-7; no definite D call. Germline V lookup: CDR1 SQVTM, CDR2 ANQGSEA. CDR3 length equals 11 residues. CDR3 in DNA: TGCAGCGTTGAATTCTCCTACGAGCAGTGCTTC. Translation: CSVEFSYEQCF.

Note on this clonotype: A much larger clone sits a single nucleotide away, making a read error possible. The chain couples TRBV12-3 or TRBV12-4 to TRBJ2-2; D may be TRBD1 (6 bases). This CDR3 has 15 residues. Trimming removed 3 bases at V and 4 bases at J, with 12 bases between. The CDR3 is CASSFRGVGTGELFF. CDR3 nucleotide sequence: TGTGCCAGCAGTTTCAGGGGAGTCGGCACCGGGGAGCTGTTTTTT.

With respect to this clonotype: Since a much larger clone is just one base distant, this may be a read error. V is TRBV6-2 or TRBV6-3 and J is TRBJ2-7; no firm D call. The CDR3 contains 11 residues. Germline V lookup: CDR1 MNHEY, CDR2 SVGEGT. The V and J ends lost 5 bases and 3 bases respectively, with 5 bases between them. DNA of the CDR3: TGTGCCAGCAGTAATCTCTACGAGCAGTACTTC. It translates to CASSNLYEQYF.

The rearrangement uses TRBV6-1 and TRBJ2-5; D possibly corresponds to TRBD1 (6 bases). V was clipped by 7 bases and J by 5 bases, with 23 bases between them. CDR3 length equals 16 residues. Germline assignment: CDR1 MNHNS and CDR2 SASEGT. Written as DNA, the CDR3 is TGTGCCAGCACCGAAACGAGAGGGGGTCTCGGGGAGACCCAGTACTTC. Translation gives CASTETRGGLGETQYF.

This clonotype was counted between two and nine times. One end of the junction fails to match germline, which may point to a read error. The genes are TRBV5-6 and TRBJ2-7; D may be TRBD2 (6 bases). The germline CDR1 and CDR2 sequences are SGHDT and YYEEEE. The CDR3 sequence is 16 residues long. Written as DNA, the CDR3 is TGTGCCAGCAGCTTGGTAGGGGTCGCGGGGATCTACGAGCGGTACTTC. Translation gives CASSLVGVAGIYERYF.

The chain links TRBV28 to TRBJ2-6; 12 bases are shared with TRBD2. CDR1 and CDR2 from the germline V gene are MDHEN and SYDVKM. The CDR3 length is 19 residues. V lost 4 bases, J lost 0 bases, and 7 bases stayed unmatched. Here the CDR3 reads CASSSHLGLAGSGANVLTF. Written as DNA, the CDR3 is TGTGCCAGCAGTTCCCATTTGGGACTAGCGGGCTCTGGGGCCAACGTCCTGACTTTC.

Worth noting for this clonotype: Possible read error: a much larger clone is one base away. The V call is TRBV5-6, the J call TRBJ1-5; no definite D call. This CDR3 region has 15 residues. Germline V gene sequence: CDR1 SGHDT, CDR2 YYEEEE. The CDR3 here is CACSLFQVSNQPQHF. CDR3 nucleotides: TGTGCCTGCAGCTTGTTTCAGGTTAGCAATCAGCCCCAGCATTTT.

This chain uses TRBV3-1 with TRBJ2-2, with TRBD1 matching 10 bases. The germline gives CDR1 LGHDT, CDR2 YNNKEL (reference sequence). J was trimmed by 11 bases and V by 4 bases; bases with no gene match: 10. The CDR3 is made up of 15 amino acids. The CDR3 protein is CASSRTETGGGELFF. The CDR3 DNA is TGTGCCAGCAGCCGGACAGAGACAGGGGGCGGAGAGCTGTTTTTT. Based on the CDR3 plus reference TRBV3-1 and TRBJ2-2, the full variable domain is DTAVSQTPKYLVTQMGNDKSIKCEQNLGHDTMYWYKQDSKKFLKIMFSYNNKELIINETVPNRFSPKSPDKAHLNLHINSLELGDSAVYFCASSRTETGGGELFFGEGSRLTVL.

This clonotype was recorded at least ten times. The genes are TRBV27 and TRBJ1-5; weak D call: TRBD1 (5 bases). The CDR3 extends over 16 amino acids. Trimming left V 6 bases short and J 4 bases short, with 19 bases between. Germline V CDR1 and CDR2: MNHEY, SMNVEV (reference sequence). In DNA form, the CDR3 reads TGTGCCAGCAGGGGAGGAGGGACGGTTGGGAATCAGCCCCAGCATTTT. Translated, it gives CASRGGGTVGNQPQHF.

This clonotype was seen at least ten times. The chain links TRBV13 to TRBJ2-3; 7 bases are shared with TRBD1. V was clipped by 5 bases and J by 4 bases; unmatched bases: 6. This CDR3 spans 14 amino acids. Germline CDR1 and CDR2: PRHDT and FYEKMQ (reference sequence). The CDR3 DNA follows: TGTGCCAGCAGCCCCCGACAGGGCCCAGATACGCAGTATTTT. Its protein product is CASSPRQGPDTQYF.

The rearrangement joins TRBV6-1 to TRBJ2-3; the D is unclear. Germline CDR1 MNHNS, CDR2 SASEGT. CDR3 size: 12 residues. The V end was cut by 5 bases, the J end by 4 bases, with 7 bases between. The chain's CDR3 is CASSRVADTQYF. DNA for the CDR3: TGTGCCAGCAGTCGCGTCGCAGATACGCAGTATTTT.

This clonotype was picked up many times. This chain joins TRBV4-1 and TRBJ1-6, with D perhaps TRBD1 (5 bases). In germline, CDR1 is MGHRA, CDR2 YSYEKL. The CDR3 spans 15 residues. The V gene lost 3 bases and the J gene lost 6 bases, with 12 bases spanning the gap. The CDR3 region is CASSHLRGGNSPLHF. The DNA for the CDR3 is TGCGCCAGCAGCCATTTAAGGGGCGGTAATTCACCCCTCCACTTT.

This clonotype was observed a few times. This rearrangement joins TRBV29-1 to TRBJ2-5; 7 nucleotides align to TRBD2. V shed 0 bases and J 2 bases; nucleotides not matched to a gene: 6. The CDR3 consists of 15 residues. Germline-derived CDR1 and CDR2 are SQVTM and ANQGSEA. The DNA for the CDR3 is TGCAGCGTTGAAGAATTAGCGGGTGAACAAGAGACCCAGTACTTC. Amino acid sequence: CSVEELAGEQETQYF.

This clonotype was detected ten times or more. This rearrangement joins TRBV20-1 to TRBJ1-2, with TRBD1 identical over 8 bases. The CDR3 runs to 12 residues. In germline, CDR1 is DFQATT, CDR2 SNEGSKA (reference sequence). J lost 8 bases, V lost 5 bases, and 7 bases had no gene match. The CDR3 DNA follows: TGCAGTGCTGCGGACAGGGTGGGCGGCTACACCTTC. Translating gives CSAADRVGGYTF.

Worth noting for this clonotype: Given a much more abundant clone one base away, this may be a read error. The chain combines TRBV28 with TRBJ1-1; D unclear. The CDR3 has 15 residues. Looked up from germline, CDR1 is MDHEN and CDR2 is SYDVKM. V was pared by 5 bases and J by 4 bases, with 17 bases between. The CDR3 region is CASSPRRGLFTEAFF. Here the CDR3 DNA reads TGTGCCAGCAGTCCTAGACGGGGTCTGTTCACTGAAGCTTTCTTT. Drawing the rest from reference TRBV28 and TRBJ1-1, the complete variable domain is DVKVTQSSRYLVKRTGEKVFLECVQDMDHENMFWYRQDPGLGLRLIYFSYDVKMKEKGDIPEGYSVSREKKERFSLILESASTNQTSMYLCASSPRRGLFTEAFFGQGTRLTVV.

This clonotype was detected only a few times. The V and J genes are TRBV5-1 and TRBJ2-1; 13 bases fit TRBD2. This CDR3 is 15 amino acids long. With V trimmed by 4 bases and J by 8 bases, 6 bases remained unmatched. Germline V gene data show CDR1 as SGHRS and CDR2 as YFSETQ. The CDR3 coding sequence is TGCGCCAGCAGCGTCACTAGCGGGGGGGCCCATGAGCAGTTCTTC. Translating gives CASSVTSGGAHEQFF. Full variable domain (rest looked up from reference TRBV5-1 and TRBJ2-1): KAGVTQTPRYLIKTRGQQVTLSCSPISGHRSVSWYQQTPGQGLQFLFEYFSETQRNKGNFPGRFSGRQFSNSRSEMNVSTLELGDSALYLCASSVTSGGAHEQFFGPGTRLTVL.

V and J are TRBV10-3 and TRBJ1-5; 7 positions match TRBD1. Germline trimming cut 7 bases from V and 5 bases from J; bases unmatched to any gene: 5. Per germline, CDR1 ENHRY and CDR2 SYGVKD. The CDR3 is 13 residues long. CDR3 amino acids: CAIKDRLDQPQHF. CDR3 bases: TGTGCCATCAAGGACAGGCTTGATCAGCCCCAGCATTTT.

This clonotype was observed at least ten times. This chain joins TRBV4-2 and TRBJ1-5; D perhaps matches TRBD1 (5 bases). The V gene lost 7 bases and the J gene lost 3 bases, with 16 bases spanning the gap. This CDR3 spans 15 amino acids. The germline V gene encodes CDR1 LGHNA and CDR2 YNFKEQ. CDR3 in amino acids: CASTKERGTNQPQHF. In DNA form, the CDR3 reads TGTGCCAGCACAAAGGAGAGAGGGACCAATCAGCCCCAGCATTTT.

This clonotype has at least ten counts. The chain links TRBV6-1 to TRBJ2-1, with 14 positions matching TRBD2. Germline assignment: CDR1 MNHNS and CDR2 SASEGT. The CDR3 consists of 16 residues. The junction had 6 bases not matched to a gene; V was cut back by 6 bases and J by 5 bases. CDR3 sequence reads: CASSPGLAGGNNEQFF. DNA of the CDR3: TGTGCCAGCAGCCCCGGACTAGCGGGGGGTAACAATGAGCAGTTCTTC.

This clonotype appeared many times. Here the CDR3 DNA reads TGTGCCAGCAGTTACGGCCAGGGGGGGACCCTGTACTCCTACGAGCAGTACTTC. Translating it yields CASSYGQGGTLYSYEQYF. The chain recombines TRBV6-2 or TRBV6-3 with TRBJ2-7, with D possibly being TRBD1 or TRBD2 (7 bases each). The CDR3 has 18 amino acids. The V gene lost 2 bases and the J gene lost 0 bases, with 20 bases spanning the gap. Germline V gene sequence: CDR1 MNHEY, CDR2 SVGEGT.

This clonotype was recorded at least ten times. The chain links TRBV2 to TRBJ1-6; no reliable D call. Between the trimmed V and J ends, which lost 8 bases and 6 bases, there was a span of 11 bases. Per germline, CDR1 SNHLY and CDR2 FYNNEI. The CDR3 has 13 residues. The CDR3, as DNA: TGTGCCAGCTGGCAGGAAGCTAATTCACCCCTCCACTTT. Amino acid sequence: CASWQEANSPLHF.

Comment on this clonotype: The junction departs from the called germline gene at one end, perhaps through a read error. This chain joins TRBV28 and TRBJ1-4; D remains unclear. This CDR3 is 15 amino acids long. Germline CDR1 is MDHEN and CDR2 is SYDVKM. The CDR3 sequence: CAGSVMEATNEKLFF. DNA for the CDR3: TGTGCCGGCAGTGTGATGGAAGCAACTAATGAAAAACTGTTTTTT.

Worth noting for this clonotype: With a much larger clone just one base away, this may be a read error. This rearrangement joins TRBV12-3 or TRBV12-4 to TRBJ2-1; 13 nucleotides match TRBD2. The CDR3 is 17 amino acids. V trimming: 0 bases; J trimming: 12 bases; junction bases outside the gene matches: 11. The CDR3: CASSLAPWTSGRGGQFF. Here the CDR3 DNA reads TGTGCCAGCAGTTTAGCGCCATGGACTAGCGGGAGAGGTGGGCAGTTCTTC.

This rearrangement joins TRBV6-2 or TRBV6-3 to TRBJ2-7, with D perhaps TRBD1 or TRBD2 (5 bases each). V lost 2 bases to trimming and J lost 3 bases, with 8 bases between them. Germline CDR1 reads MNHEY; CDR2 reads SVGEGT. There are 13 residues in the CDR3. CDR3 coding DNA: TGTGCCAGCAGTTACCGGGACCGCTACGAGCAGTACTTC. Its translation: CASSYRDRYEQYF.

The CDR3 DNA reads as TGCGCCAGCAGCTACAGGGGAGACACCGGGGAGCTGTTTTTT. This translates into CASSYRGDTGELFF. The rearrangement uses TRBV5-1 and TRBJ2-2; 7 nucleotides align to TRBD1. In germline, CDR1 is SGHRS, CDR2 YFSETQ. This CDR3 contains 14 residues. V was clipped by 3 bases and J by 3 bases; unmatched bases: 2.